This paragraph covers one T cell receptor beta chain sequence. Its specificity is unknown. Other DNA sequences in this specimen translate into the identical CDR3. Terminally differentiated effector memory CD45RA+ cells were excluded from the naive CD8 cells, which were CD45RO-negative and positively selected for CCR7. Replicate PCRs run on sorted subsets employed roughly 190 ng DNA, some 33,000 T cell genomes. Sequencing used immunoSEQ multiplex PCR; TCRdb keeps in-frame clones, though not all of them. Here the sample spans some 800,000 clones, 85% to 95% being singletons. These data come from a study of shared clonotypes between healthy human individuals. Study-wide results and limits: The naive CD4 repertoires of a handful of donors were compared, and about 5% of clonotypes were shared. Some clonotypes were shared by all four sorted-subset donors, while others were not shared. The non-shared ones had lower generation probabilities than the shared ones. Genetic and exposure-history diversity was limited by the few donors.

Germline loops: CDR1 LGHNA, CDR2 YSLEER. The V gene lost 0 bases and the J gene lost 1 base, with 10 bases spanning the gap. There are 16 residues in the CDR3. The V call is TRBV4-3, the J call TRBJ1-3; no firm D call. This TCR derives from a man aged 25 to 40 in good health. The sample was naive CD8+ T cells sorted from blood. The DNA for the CDR3 is TGCGCCAGCAGCCAAGATCTGCGAGGATCTGGAAACACCATATATTTT. Protein product: CASSQDLRGSGNTIYF.